A selection of T cell receptor beta chains follows, all from one sample in a study of blood T cells in healthy people across ages. TCRdb used MiXCR to reprocess the 5' RACE reads, holding one entry per CDR3 protein. The sample lists 780,000 or so distinct CDR3 sequences, around half occurring once. The specimen sequenced was blood. The receptors here all came from an elderly man in good health. The CDR3 runs from the conserved cysteine through the conserved F or W. The D gene is left open where the match is weak. For some rows the clone size is stated as once, few or many, or as a class when expanded; others skip it.

v_gene	abundance	d_gene	j_gene	CDR3aa	CDR3nt
TRBV11-2	NA	TRBD1	TRBJ2-7	CASSSVKGAPYEQYF	TGTGCCAGCAGCTCGGTAAAGGGGGCTCCCTACGAGCAGTACTTC
TRBV4-2	NA	NA	TRBJ2-6	CASSQDWVAGTSGANVLTF	TGTGCCAGCAGCCAAGATTGGGTCGCGGGCACCTCTGGGGCCAACGTCCTGACTTTC
TRBV28	NA	NA	TRBJ2-7	CASSPTSVDEQYF	TGTGCCAGCAGCCCCACTAGTGTGGACGAGCAGTACTTC
TRBV3-1	NA	NA	TRBJ2-7	CASSYRRNPSYEQYF	TGTGCCAGCAGCTATCGGAGAAACCCCTCCTACGAGCAGTACTTC
TRBV7-3	NA	NA	TRBJ1-6	CASSGVWVDSPLHF	TGTGCCAGCAGCGGTGTTTGGGTTGATTCACCCCTCCACTTT
TRBV20-1	NA	TRBD1	TRBJ1-2	CSACSAAGGCEDGYTF	TGCAGTGCTTGCTCTGCGGCAGGGGGTTGCGAGGATGGCTACACCTTC
TRBV27	NA	TRBD2	TRBJ2-1	CASSTTSGRGVDEQFF	TGTGCCAGTTCGACGACTAGCGGGAGAGGTGTGGATGAGCAGTTCTTC
TRBV18	NA	NA	TRBJ2-5	CASAGWGETQYF	TGTGCCAGCGCCGGGTGGGGAGAGACCCAGTACTTC
TRBV15	NA	NA	TRBJ2-7	CATSREPIGYEQYF	TGTGCCACCAGCAGAGAGCCGATAGGATACGAGCAGTACTTC
TRBV4-1	few	TRBD2	TRBJ2-7	CASSQDWGSGLSYEQYF	TGCGCCAGCAGCCAAGATTGGGGTAGCGGGTTATCCTACGAGCAGTACTTC
TRBV20-1	NA	NA	TRBJ1-5	CSARQGWVNQPQHF	TGCAGTGCTAGACAGGGGTGGGTCAATCAGCCCCAGCATTTT
TRBV18	NA	NA	TRBJ2-4	CASSPTRGLAKNIQYF	TGTGCCAGCTCACCAACCAGGGGTCTAGCCAAAAACATTCAGTACTTC
TRBV5-1	NA	NA	TRBJ1-2	CASSLGQVTNYGYTF	TGCGCCAGCAGCTTGGGACAGGTTACTAACTATGGCTACACCTTC
TRBV5-1	few	TRBD2	TRBJ2-3	CASRIAGGPRYAYF	TGCGCCAGCAGGATAGCGGGAGGGCCCAGATACGCGTATTTT
TRBV5-6	NA	NA	TRBJ2-5	CASSLTSRAKTQYF	TGTGCCAGCAGCTTGACCTCCAGGGCTAAGACCCAGTACTTC
TRBV9	NA	NA	TRBJ2-7	CASSVVSNAYEQYF	TGTGCCAGCAGCGTAGTCTCGAATGCCTACGAGCAGTACTTC
TRBV12-3/TRBV12-4	NA	NA	TRBJ2-2	CASSLGIANTGELFF	TGTGCCAGCAGCCTGGGGATCGCGAACACCGGGGAGCTGTTTTTT
TRBV29-1	NA	TRBD2	TRBJ2-5	CSVGPSGTSGSIETQYF	TGCAGCGTTGGCCCATCCGGGACTAGCGGGAGTATTGAGACCCAGTACTTC
TRBV12-3/TRBV12-4	NA	TRBD2	TRBJ2-3	CASSPGTSGRTRTRYAYF	TGTGCCAGCAGCCCCGGGACTAGCGGGAGGACTCGTACCCGATACGCGTATTTT
TRBV2	few	NA	TRBJ2-3	CASSASGLGAYF	TGTGCCAGCAGCGCTTCGGGGTTAGGCGCGTATTTT
TRBV5-1	NA	NA	TRBJ1-1	CASSSPDWNTEAFF	TGCGCCAGCAGCTCCCCTGACTGGAACACTGAAGCTTTCTTT
TRBV27	NA	NA	TRBJ2-1	CASSWLASSYNEQFF	TGTGCCAGCAGTTGGTTGGCGAGCTCCTACAATGAGCAGTTCTTC
TRBV6-5	NA	TRBD1	TRBJ2-1	CASSAPGTVEQFF	TGTGCCAGCAGTGCTCCCGGGACAGTTGAGCAGTTCTTC
TRBV29-1	NA	NA	TRBJ2-3	CSVEQQAQDTQYF	TGCAGCGTTGAACAGCAGGCGCAGGATACGCAGTATTTT
TRBV29-1	few	TRBD1	TRBJ1-1	CSLRQGANTEAFF	TGCAGCCTCAGGCAGGGGGCTAACACTGAAGCTTTCTTT
TRBV4-1	few	TRBD2	TRBJ2-4	CASSQDLGIAGEADIQYF	TGCGCCAGCAGCCAAGACCTCGGGATAGCGGGAGAGGCGGACATTCAGTACTTC
TRBV2	NA	TRBD2	TRBJ2-1	CASTLAVTRDNEQFF	TGTGCCAGCACCCTAGCGGTAACGCGAGACAATGAGCAGTTCTTC
TRBV5-1	NA	TRBD1	TRBJ2-7	CASSWTGSEYEQYF	TGCGCCAGCAGCTGGACAGGGAGTGAGTACGAGCAGTACTTC
TRBV18	NA	NA	TRBJ2-7	CASSPMLDSHEQYF	TGTGCCAGCTCACCAATGCTGGACTCCCACGAGCAGTACTTC
TRBV2	many	NA	TRBJ2-6	CASSGRRASSGANVLTF	TGTGCCAGCAGTGGACGGCGGGCGAGCTCTGGGGCCAACGTCCTGACTTTC
TRBV24-1	once	NA	TRBJ2-1	CATSDTIGGGYNEQFF	TGTGCCACCAGTGATACTATTGGCGGAGGCTACAATGAGCAGTTCTTC
TRBV27	NA	TRBD2	TRBJ2-2	CASNLLAGPTGELFF	TGTGCCAGCAACCTACTAGCGGGACCCACCGGGGAGCTGTTTTTT
TRBV20-1	NA	NA	TRBJ2-7	CSALQGAGGYEQYF	TGCAGTGCTTTACAGGGTGCTGGGGGCTACGAGCAGTACTTC
TRBV20-1	NA	NA	TRBJ2-7	CSAREAAAYEQYF	TGCAGTGCTAGAGAGGCAGCTGCCTACGAGCAGTACTTC
TRBV15	NA	TRBD1	TRBJ2-7	CATSWDRGSYEQYF	TGTGCCACCAGCTGGGACAGGGGATCCTACGAGCAGTACTTC
TRBV29-1	NA	NA	TRBJ2-4	CSVEDRVTALAKNIQYF	TGCAGCGTTGAAGATCGTGTGACAGCTCTAGCCAAAAACATTCAGTACTTC
TRBV5-1	NA	TRBD1	TRBJ1-4	CASSGQGGEKLFF	TGCGCCAGCAGCGGACAGGGCGGTGAAAAACTGTTTTTT
TRBV20-1	NA	NA	TRBJ2-1	CSARVDSPEQFF	TGCAGTGCTAGAGTGGACTCCCCTGAGCAGTTCTTC
TRBV7-2	few	TRBD1	TRBJ1-2	CASSSGGQGLDGYTF	TGTGCCAGCAGCAGTGGGGGACAGGGTCTCGATGGCTACACCTTC
TRBV11-2	many	NA	TRBJ2-1	CASSPRYNEQFF	TGTGCCAGCAGCCCCCGCTACAATGAGCAGTTCTTC
TRBV6-2/TRBV6-3	NA	NA	TRBJ2-7	CASSPQGSPSCEQYF	TGTGCCAGCAGTCCCCAGGGGTCGCCCTCCTGCGAGCAGTACTTC
TRBV7-8	NA	TRBD2	TRBJ2-3	CASSPRTSGRATDTQYF	TGTGCCAGCAGCCCGCGGACTAGCGGGAGAGCCACAGATACGCAGTATTTT
TRBV29-1	NA	NA	TRBJ1-5	CSVVGAAGQPQHF	TGCAGCGTTGTCGGGGCCGCAGGGCAGCCCCAGCATTTT
TRBV28	NA	TRBD1	TRBJ2-5	CASNTYRGDSRGPYF	TGTGCCAGCAATACTTACAGGGGGGACTCTCGGGGTCCGTACTTC
TRBV4-1	NA	TRBD1	TRBJ2-7	CASTAGQVPYEQYF	TGCGCCAGCACAGCCGGACAGGTACCCTACGAGCAGTACTTC
TRBV5-1	NA	TRBD2	TRBJ2-1	CASSFLAGGPRSYNEQFF	TGCGCCAGCAGCTTCTTAGCGGGAGGGCCTAGGTCCTACAATGAGCAGTTCTTC
TRBV7-6	NA	NA	TRBJ2-3	CASSLGSAERDTQYF	TGTGCCAGCAGCTTAGGTAGCGCAGAACGGGATACGCAGTATTTT
TRBV6-1	NA	NA	TRBJ2-3	CASSEAGWARSTQYF	TGTGCCAGCAGTGAAGCGGGGTGGGCGCGGAGTACGCAGTATTTT
TRBV5-1	few	TRBD2	TRBJ2-7	CASRLGAGTSGRIRFEQYF	TGCGCCAGCAGACTGGGGGCCGGGACTAGCGGGAGAATTCGGTTCGAGCAGTACTTC
TRBV2	NA	TRBD2	TRBJ2-3	CASRAGGPTDTQYF	TGTGCCAGCAGAGCGGGAGGGCCCACAGATACGCAGTATTTT
TRBV5-1	NA	NA	TRBJ2-7	CASSLALDSHEQYF	TGCGCCAGCAGCTTGGCCTTGGACAGCCACGAGCAGTACTTC
TRBV2	NA	TRBD2	TRBJ2-5	CAIASGREWYQETQYF	TGTGCCATAGCTAGCGGGAGAGAGTGGTACCAAGAGACCCAGTACTTC
TRBV30	NA	NA	TRBJ2-1	CAWSVGGGGYNEQFF	TGTGCCTGGAGTGTAGGGGGCGGGGGCTACAATGAGCAGTTCTTC
TRBV5-1	many	NA	TRBJ2-7	CASSGAYEQYF	TGTGCCAGCAGTGGAGCCTACGAGCAGTACTTC
TRBV6-1	once	TRBD2	TRBJ2-1	CASRLGTSGAPYNEQFF	TGTGCCAGCAGACTTGGGACTAGCGGTGCCCCCTACAATGAGCAGTTCTTC